This TCR beta chain was identified during a study of T cell changes during pregnancy in multiple sclerosis. The protocol was immunoSEQ multiplex PCR, while the TCRdb copy is restricted to in-frame clones and leaves out a portion. The sample lists 40,000 or so clones, about nine tenths seen once, with under 6.5% in the top ten. This CDR3 has 12 residues. V gave up 1 base and J gave up 8 bases, with 8 bases separating them. Germline assignment: CDR1 SGHTA and CDR2 FQGNSA. The gene calls are TRBV7-2 and TRBJ1-2, with D maybe TRBD1 (5 bases). This clonotype was obtained from a female donor with multiple sclerosis, enrolled in a pregnancy study. Sequenced here: CD8+ T cells from peripheral blood mononuclear cells, sampled in the second trimester of pregnancy. CDR3 bases: TGTGCCAGCAGCTTAGGGGGCTGGGGCTACACCTTC. Amino acid sequence: CASSLGGWGYTF.